Listed below are T cell receptor beta chains from one sample, sequenced in a study of blood T cell repertoires in COVID-19. Assay used: immunoSEQ multiplex PCR; TCRdb lists only in-frame clones, some missing. The repertoire consists of roughly 250,000 clones, with 85% occurring once and the leading ten covering 5% to 8%. Sequenced input: peripheral blood. Source of these receptors: an older woman with active or convalescent COVID-19. Each CDR3 is given with its conserved first and last residue. The order of the fields is CDR3 DNA, CDR3 protein, V gene, clone size, J gene, D gene. The D gene is left open where the match is weak. Expanded clones get a size class; other rows say once, few or many, or leave the size out.

TGTGCCAGCAGCTTAAGCCAGGGAAATCAGCCCCAGCATTTT CASSLSQGNQPQHF TRBV7-8 once TRBJ1-5 .
TGTGCCAGTAGTGCCCAGGACAGGGGTTTTCCCTACAATGAGCAGTTCTTC CASSAQDRGFPYNEQFF TRBV19 . TRBJ2-1 TRBD1
TGTGCCAGCAGAGACCCTAGCGGGAGGCAAGAGACCCAGTACTTC CASRDPSGRQETQYF TRBV6-5 once TRBJ2-5 TRBD2
TGCGCCAGCAGCTTAGTTAGGGGCGGCGGCACTGAAGCTTTCTTT CASSLVRGGGTEAFF TRBV5-1 once TRBJ1-1 .
TGCGCCAGCAGCTGGACCGGACTAGCGGGTTACCAAGAGACCCAGTACTTC CASSWTGLAGYQETQYF TRBV5-1 . TRBJ2-5 TRBD2
TGTGCCAGCAGCTTAGAGGGGCTTCAGCCCCAGCATTTT CASSLEGLQPQHF TRBV7-9 . TRBJ1-5 .
TGTGCCAGCAGTGAATCCGCACCCCTAACGGGCTATGGCTACACCTTC CASSESAPLTGYGYTF TRBV25-1 . TRBJ1-2 .
TGTGCCAGCAGTTACGGGACAGGGGATCAGCCCCAGCATTTT CASSYGTGDQPQHF TRBV27 . TRBJ1-5 TRBD1
TGTGCCAGCAGCTACAAACAACAGGGGGCCAACACTGAAGCTTTCTTT CASSYKQQGANTEAFF TRBV7-9 . TRBJ1-1 TRBD1
TGTGCCAGCTCAGTGCAACCCCCCACTCACGACTATGGCTACACCTTC CASSVQPPTHDYGYTF TRBV18 . TRBJ1-2 .
TGTGCCAGCAGCTTAGGAGCGGACGAGCAGTACTTC CASSLGADEQYF TRBV7-9 . TRBJ2-7 .
TGTGCCAGCAGTGAACCAGCGGGGAACACAGATACGCAGTATTTT CASSEPAGNTDTQYF TRBV6-1 . TRBJ2-3 TRBD2
TGTGCCAGTAGTAGCCCCTCAGGACTAGCGGGGGGGGTCTACCAAGAGACCCAGTACTTC CASSSPSGLAGGVYQETQYF TRBV19 . TRBJ2-5 TRBD2
TGTGCCACCAGTGATTCCCGCCCGGGGATTCAGTACTTC CATSDSRPGIQYF TRBV24-1 once TRBJ2-4 .
TGTGCCAGTAGTATAGTCCAGGAGCTGTTTTTT CASSIVQELFF TRBV19 . TRBJ2-2 .
TGCGCCAGCAGCACGGACCGGGGGGGTACCGGGGAGCTGTTTTTT CASSTDRGGTGELFF TRBV10-1 few TRBJ2-2 TRBD2
TGTGCCAGCAATGCGGCAGGGTTAGAGACCCAGTACTTC CASNAAGLETQYF TRBV2 . TRBJ2-5 .
TGTGCCAGCAGCTTAAAACCACAGGGAGTGGTAAATACGCAGTATTTT CASSLKPQGVVNTQYF TRBV7-2 . TRBJ2-3 .
TGTGCCAGCAGCCTCACTGTGGGGGCGGGAAACACCATATATTTT CASSLTVGAGNTIYF TRBV7-9 . TRBJ1-3 .
TGTGCCAGTATGCCTGTTTCGAGGACCGGGGAGCTGTTTTTT CASMPVSRTGELFF TRBV19 . TRBJ2-2 .
TGTGCCAGCAGCCTGATTGCGGGGAACGGCTACACCTTC CASSLIAGNGYTF TRBV11-2 . TRBJ1-2 .
TGTGCCAGCAGCATTAGACAGAATTCACCCCTCCACTTT CASSIRQNSPLHF TRBV11-3 . TRBJ1-6 .
TGTGCCAGCAGCTTGGGGATGGGGCGAGAATCCAATGAGCAGTTCTTC CASSLGMGRESNEQFF TRBV5-4 . TRBJ2-1 .
TGCGCCAGCAGTGAGAACGGGGGAGAGACCCAGTACTTC CASSENGGETQYF TRBV10-2 many TRBJ2-5 .
TGCGCCAGCAGCCCGGGACAGTCAACTAATGAAAAACTGTTTTTT CASSPGQSTNEKLFF TRBV5-1 few TRBJ1-4 TRBD1
TGTGCCACCAGCAGAGGGGTTGGCAGGGGGCCGGACACTGAAGCTTTCTTT CATSRGVGRGPDTEAFF TRBV15 . TRBJ1-1 TRBD1
TGCGCCAGCAGCCAGGGACAGGGAGAAAGTTCGGCCACTGAAGCTTTCTTT CASSQGQGESSATEAFF TRBV4-1 . TRBJ1-1 TRBD1
TGTGCCAGCACCGGGACAGGGGGTGTGGAGACCCAGTACTTC CASTGTGGVETQYF TRBV2 . TRBJ2-5 TRBD1
TGTGCCAGCAGCCAAGAAGGGGCGAACACTGAAGCTTTCTTT CASSQEGANTEAFF TRBV3-1/TRBV3-2 . TRBJ1-1 .
TGTGCCAGCAGCTCCTCCTCGGGACAGGCTTCCTACGAGCAGTACTTC CASSSSSGQASYEQYF TRBV7-8 . TRBJ2-7 TRBD1
TGTGCCAGTCACCCACGGCTCAGCGCCTTCTCCTACAATGAGCAGTTCTTC CASHPRLSAFSYNEQFF TRBV19 . TRBJ2-1 .
TGTGCCAGCAGCTGGGTGGGACAGGGCTCAAAACTGTTTTTT CASSWVGQGSKLFF TRBV7-2 . TRBJ1-4 TRBD1
TGCGCCAGCAATCTACAGGGGTGGGAGACCCAGTACTTC CASNLQGWETQYF TRBV5-1 . TRBJ2-5 TRBD1
TGTGCCAGCAGTCGCAGTTATAATTCACCCCTCCACTTT CASSRSYNSPLHF TRBV28 . TRBJ1-6 .
TGTGCCAGCAGCTTAGATACGTCTAGCGGGGGGTTTGGGGAGCTGTTTTTT CASSLDTSSGGFGELFF TRBV7-2 . TRBJ2-2 TRBD2
TGTGCCAGCAGCTTGGCGGGAGGTCAGGGTGAAAAACTGTTTTTT CASSLAGGQGEKLFF TRBV5-4 . TRBJ1-4 .
TGTGCCAGTATCTGGACAGGGGAAGCTTTCTTT CASIWTGEAFF TRBV19 . TRBJ1-1 TRBD1
TGTGCCAGCAGCCGCCCCAGGATTTATAATTCACCCCTCCACTTT CASSRPRIYNSPLHF TRBV5-6 . TRBJ1-6 .
TGTGCCAGCAGCGGGCTGGACAGGAACTATGGCTACACCTTC CASSGLDRNYGYTF TRBV21-1 . TRBJ1-2 .
TGTGCCAGCAGCCAAGCCCCCCGGCAGCCAGGAACTGAAGCTTTCTTT CASSQAPRQPGTEAFF TRBV4-2 . TRBJ1-1 .
TGTGCCAGCAGCTCTACCTATGGCTACACCTTC CASSSTYGYTF TRBV5-5 . TRBJ1-2 .
TGTGCCAGCAGCTTACAGCGGGATAGCACAGATACGCAGTATTTT CASSLQRDSTDTQYF TRBV7-3 once TRBJ2-3 TRBD2
TGTGCCAGCAGTACCAGGACTCTCGGGGAGCTGTTTTTT CASSTRTLGELFF TRBV6-2/TRBV6-3 . TRBJ2-2 .
TGCGCCAGCAGCTCCTTACAGGGAGGGGACTATGGCTACACCTTC CASSSLQGGDYGYTF TRBV5-1 . TRBJ1-2 .
TGTGCCAGCAGTTACGGACAGGGGAGTCAGCCCCAGCATTTT CASSYGQGSQPQHF TRBV6-5 . TRBJ1-5 TRBD1
TGTGCCAGCAGCCTAACGGGACAGCCGAGCTCTGGAAACACCATATATTTT CASSLTGQPSSGNTIYF TRBV5-8 . TRBJ1-3 TRBD1
TGTGCCAGCAGTTTCCGAGGTCAGGGCGTCTATGGCTACACCTTC CASSFRGQGVYGYTF TRBV27 . TRBJ1-2 .
TGTGCCAGCAGCGAGGCTAACTATGGCTACACCTTC CASSEANYGYTF TRBV11-2 . TRBJ1-2 .
TGTGCCAGCAGTCGGGACTCACAAGAGACCCAGTACTTC CASSRDSQETQYF TRBV6-4 . TRBJ2-5 .
TGTGCCGCCTCGGGGAGTGGCTACGAGCAGTACTTC CAASGSGYEQYF TRBV6-6 once TRBJ2-7 .
TGTGCCAGCAGCTCGACCCAATCAGGGGTACACGAGCAGTACTTC CASSSTQSGVHEQYF TRBV7-9 . TRBJ2-7 .
TGTGCCAGCAGCCTCGACAGGGGCAATCAGCCCCAGCATTTT CASSLDRGNQPQHF TRBV3-1/TRBV3-2 few TRBJ1-5 TRBD1
TGTGCCAGCAGCTCACCGACGGGGAACACTGAAGCTTTCTTT CASSSPTGNTEAFF TRBV11-3 . TRBJ1-1 .
TGTGCCAGCAGCCCCCGGGGAGGGGCGGCAGCTAACTATGGCTACACCTTC CASSPRGGAAANYGYTF TRBV5-4 . TRBJ1-2 .
TGTGCCAGCAGTTATCAGCGGTACACCGGGGAGCTGTTTTTT CASSYQRYTGELFF TRBV6-6 . TRBJ2-2 .